This T cell receptor (beta chain) was sequenced for a study of CD8 T cells in Susac syndrome. The study, taken as a whole, reports: It was acknowledged in the study that the number of individuals who were included in its TCR sequencing and HLA analysis was relatively small.

This clonotype appeared a single time. Its antigen is as yet unknown. Sequencing targeted TCR beta in T cells from blood (CD8+ and CD4+). TEMRA cells were FACS-enriched, while CD8+ and CD4+ T cells were negatively isolated. CDR3 length: 18 amino acids. V was trimmed by 1 base and J by 0 bases, leaving 17 bases between them. The V gene's germline CDR1 is LGHNA and CDR2 YNFKEQ. The RNA, roughly 0.45 to 1 ug, was put through reverse transcription using random hexamers. A multiplex approach, immunoSEQ multiplex PCR, amplified TCR beta CDR3 across 54 Vbeta and 13 Jbeta. TCRdb reprocessed the immunoSEQ multiplex PCR reads via MiXCR and lists one record per CDR3 protein. In the table there are 330,000 or so distinct CDR3 sequences, around 91% of which are singletons.

Sequencing was done on a sample of CD8+ T cells from PBMCs. This clonotype was obtained from a human donor with multiple sclerosis. V and J are TRBV4-2 and TRBJ2-3; D call uncertain. CDR3 sequence: CASSQAPWRIPSTDTQYF. The CDR3 nucleotides are TGTGCCAGCAGCCAAGCCCCCTGGAGAATTCCTAGCACAGATACGCAGTATTTT.